These 23 T cell receptor beta chains were sequenced from one sample in a study of T cells in Graves' hyperthyroidism and ophthalmopathy. Researchers amplified the TCR beta CDR3 regions from RNA transcripts. The TCR CDR3 was amplified in a first-round RT-PCR using the HTBI primer set. Via MiXCR, TCRdb re-called the multiplex PCR reads, giving one row per CDR3 protein. The sample holds 500,000 to 650,000 distinct CDR3 sequences, approximately 14% seen once. The sample taken for sequencing was blood. The source is a middle-aged woman with Graves' hyperthyroidism.

This clonotype was picked up many times. The V gene is TRBV28, the J gene TRBJ1-4; D is ambiguous. V dropped 7 bases and J dropped 3 bases, with 3 bases sitting between them. CDR1 and CDR2 from the germline V gene are MDHEN and SYDVKM. The CDR3 length is 11 residues. The CDR3 nucleotides are TGTGCCAGCACGTCTAATGAAAAACTGTTTTTT. Its protein is CASTSNEKLFF.

The chain combines TRBV7-2 with TRBJ2-2; D perhaps matches TRBD2 (5 bases). The germline V gene has CDR1 SGHTA and CDR2 FQGNSA. The length of the CDR3 is 13 residues. V shed 1 base and J shed 7 bases, with 7 bases lying between them. The chain's CDR3 is CASSLGLIGELFF. CDR3 coding DNA: TGTGCCAGCAGCTTAGGACTAATCGGGGAGCTGTTTTTT.

With regard to this clonotype: Since a much larger clone is just one base distant, this may be a read error. V is TRBV12-3 or TRBV12-4 and J is TRBJ1-1; D possibly corresponds to TRBD1 (6 bases). The CDR3 is made up of 17 amino acids. V gave up 7 bases and J gave up 1 base, with 22 bases separating them. The DNA of the CDR3 is TGTGCCAGCACCCCCTCCCGAAGGAACAGGGAGAACACTGAAGCTTTCTTT. Translation: CASTPSRRNRENTEAFF.

In this sample, this clonotype turned up many times. CDR3 sequence: CASNLKTPGEAFF. In DNA, the CDR3 is TGTGCCAGCAATCTTAAGACTCCCGGGGAAGCTTTCTTT. The rearrangement joins TRBV2 to TRBJ1-1; D is ambiguous. The ends were cut back, 7 bases at V and 8 bases at J, with 17 bases in the middle. Germline CDR1 SNHLY, CDR2 FYNNEI. This CDR3 contains 13 residues.

This clonotype was found many times. The chain is built from TRBV12-5 and TRBJ2-2, with TRBD2 matching over 8 bases. The length of the CDR3 is 17 residues. The germline V gene has CDR1 LGHNT and CDR2 FRNRAP. Trimming at V came to 2 bases and at J to 1 base, leaving 6 bases not matched to a gene. The DNA of the CDR3 is TGTGCTAGTGGTTTGACGTTAGCGGGAATGAACACCGGGGAGCTGTTTTTT. As protein: CASGLTLAGMNTGELFF.

This clonotype has ten or more counts. The chain carries TRBV12-3 or TRBV12-4 and TRBJ1-5; D gene unclear. The germline V and J ends were trimmed by 6 bases and 6 bases, with 12 bases remaining between them. There are 13 residues in the CDR3. CDR3 nucleotide sequence: TGTGCCAGCAGCCCGGATTTTCGTCAGCCCCAGCATTTT. Translated, it gives CASSPDFRQPQHF.

Ten or more counts support this clonotype. The J gene is TRBJ2-7, the V gene TRBV7-2; no definite D call. Trimming took off 1 base at V and 2 bases at J, with 12 bases between the two ends. The CDR3 spans 15 residues. Germline values: CDR1 SGHTA, CDR2 FQGNSA. For the CDR3, the DNA is TGTGCCAGCAGCTTAGTCTGGCAAAACACCTACGAGCAGTACTTC. This encodes CASSLVWQNTYEQYF.

This clonotype came up many times. The rearrangement uses TRBV11-2 and TRBJ1-5; the D is unclear. V lost 1 base and J lost 5, with 9 bases in between. The CDR3 spans 14 residues. CDR1 is SGHAT and CDR2 is FQNNGV in the germline V gene. CDR3 in amino acids: CASSLGTSYQPQHF. CDR3 DNA: TGTGCCAGCAGCTTAGGGACCAGCTATCAGCCCCAGCATTTT. The entire variable domain, with the rest obtained from reference TRBV11-2 and TRBJ1-5, is as follows: EAGVAQSPRYKIIEKRQSVAFWCNPISGHATLYWYQQILGQGPKLLIQFQNNGVVDDSQLPKDRFSAERLKGVDSTLKIQPAKLEDSAVYLCASSLGTSYQPQHFGDGTRLSIL.

The chain joins TRBV10-3 to TRBJ1-1; 7 bases match TRBD1. Germline V gives CDR1 ENHRY, CDR2 SYGVKD. Trimming at V came to 3 bases and at J to 0 bases, leaving 4 bases not matched to a gene. This CDR3 region has 15 residues. The CDR3 protein is CAISDGGQMNTEAFF. The CDR3 bases are TGTGCCATCAGTGACGGGGGACAGATGAACACTGAAGCTTTCTTT.

This clonotype was recorded at least ten times. This chain joins TRBV7-2 and TRBJ2-5; D may be TRBD2 (6 bases). This CDR3 has 14 residues. In germline, CDR1 is SGHTA, CDR2 FQGNSA. V lost 5 bases, J lost 4 bases, and 14 bases lay in between. Written as DNA, the CDR3 is TGTGCCAGCAGCCGCCGGAGGGAGATAGAGACCCAGTACTTC. Its translation is CASSRRREIETQYF.

This clonotype was seen at least ten times. The V and J genes are TRBV28 and TRBJ2-7, with D possibly matching TRBD2 (6 bases). Looked up from germline, CDR1 is MDHEN and CDR2 is SYDVKM. CDR3 length: 17 residues. Trimming stripped 3 bases from V and 6 bases from J, with 24 bases between. In DNA, the CDR3 is TGTGCCAGCAGTTTCTTTGTTCTAGCGAGGAAGGCTTGCGAGCAGTACTTC. Amino acids: CASSFFVLARKACEQYF.

This clonotype was seen many times. The chain couples TRBV7-2 to TRBJ2-3; TRBD1 might be the D (5 bases). CDR3 length: 12 residues. Between the trimmed V and J ends, which lost 9 bases and 8 bases, there was a span of 15 bases. Germline assignment: CDR1 SGHTA and CDR2 FQGNSA. CDR3 bases: TGTGCCAGTAGGGGTGGGTTGGGTACGCAGTATTTT. This translates into CASRGGLGTQYF.

The rearrangement joins TRBV6-1 to TRBJ2-1; TRBD2 agrees at 11 bases. CDR1 MNHNS and CDR2 SASEGT come from the germline V gene. The CDR3 extends over 16 amino acids. V trimming: 6 bases; J trimming: 4 bases; junction bases outside the gene matches: 8. The CDR3 sequence: CASRNPSGRSYNEQFF. DNA of the CDR3: TGTGCCAGCAGGAACCCTAGCGGGAGGTCTTACAATGAGCAGTTCTTC.

This clonotype has at least ten counts. This sequence joins TRBV11-2 and TRBJ1-1; D unclear. From germline, CDR1 is SGHAT and CDR2 FQNNGV. V was pared by 5 bases and J by 0 bases, with 7 bases between. The CDR3 covers 13 residues. The CDR3 bases are TGTGCCAGCAGCCCAAGACTGAACACTGAAGCTTTCTTT. As protein: CASSPRLNTEAFF.

This CDR3 is CASISRGTGELFF. CDR3 nucleotides: TGTGCCAGCATTTCGCGAGGGACCGGGGAGCTGTTTTTT. J is TRBJ2-2 and V is TRBV2; possible D gene TRBD2, 5 bases. The germline CDR1 and CDR2 sequences are SNHLY and FYNNEI. This CDR3 spans 13 amino acids. V lost 7 bases and J 5 bases, leaving 11 bases between the germline ends.

Worth noting for this clonotype: This may be a read error: a much more frequent sequence differs by one nucleotide. The chain joins TRBV20-1 to TRBJ2-7, with D tentatively TRBD2 (5 bases). This CDR3 is 13 amino acids long. Germline lookup yields CDR1 DFQATT and CDR2 SNEGSKA (reference sequence). The CDR3 region is CGAGGLKRVEQYF. The CDR3 DNA reads TGCGGTGCCGGCGGGCTGAAGAGGGTAGAGCAGTACTTC.

This clonotype was seen many times. The V call is TRBV20-1, the J call TRBJ2-1; 10 bases map to TRBD2. The V gene end was trimmed by 6 bases and the J gene end by 10 bases; junction bases not matched to a gene: 6. The CDR3 runs to 12 residues. Germline V CDR1 and CDR2: DFQATT, SNEGSKA (reference sequence). CDR3 sequence reads: CSAVGLAKEQFF. CDR3 sequence (DNA): TGCAGTGCCGTGGGACTAGCGAAAGAGCAGTTCTTC.

This clonotype was counted many times. The chain joins TRBV20-1 to TRBJ1-1, with TRBD1 identical over 7 bases. CDR1 is DFQATT and CDR2 is SNEGSKA in the germline V gene (reference sequence). CDR3 length: 17 residues. V lost 5 bases to trimming and J lost 0 bases; unmatched junction nucleotides: 15. CDR3 DNA sequence: TGCAGTGCTGCGACAGGGTGGGGTTTGGGGATGAACACTGAAGCTTTCTTT. It translates to CSAATGWGLGMNTEAFF.

This sequence joins TRBV30 and TRBJ1-3; D unclear. There are 16 residues in the CDR3. With 1 base removed from V and 0 bases from J, the gap between germline ends came to 13 bases. CDR1 is GTSNPN and CDR2 is SVGIG in the germline V gene (reference sequence). The CDR3: CAWSDLQQSSGNTIYF. CDR3 DNA: TGTGCCTGGAGTGACTTACAACAGAGCTCTGGAAACACCATATATTTT.

Turning to this clonotype: A junction end diverges from the germline sequence, so it may reflect a read error. The chain carries TRBV2 and TRBJ2-6, with 12 bases that match TRBD2. This CDR3 comprises 20 residues. Germline loops: CDR1 SNHLY, CDR2 FYNNEI. The CDR3 bases are TGTGCCTGCAGAGAAGCAAGCGGACTAGCGGGGTTCCGTGGGGCCAACGTCCTGACTTTC. It specifies CACREASGLAGFRGANVLTF.

The J gene is TRBJ2-4, the V gene TRBV19; D call uncertain. Trimming took off 6 bases at V and 1 base at J, with 13 bases between the two ends. CDR3 length equals 15 residues. Germline CDR1 reads LNHDA; CDR2 reads SQIVND (reference sequence). CDR3 protein: CASSPRWMAKNIQYF. CDR3 DNA sequence: TGTGCCAGTAGCCCTCGATGGATGGCCAAAAACATTCAGTACTTC. The variable domain in full, with the rest retrieved from reference TRBV19 and TRBJ2-4, is DGGITQSPKYLFRKEGQNVTLSCEQNLNHDAMYWYRQDPGQGLRLIYYSQIVNDFQKGDIAEGYSVSREKKESFPLTVTSAQKNPTAFYLCASSPRWMAKNIQYFGAGTRLSVL.

This clonotype was seen ten or more times. The chain recombines TRBV2 with TRBJ2-3; D might be TRBD1 (5 bases). V was clipped by 2 bases and J by 3 bases, with 12 bases between them. Germline CDR1 and CDR2: SNHLY and FYNNEI. This CDR3 has 15 amino acids. The CDR3 DNA reads TGTGCCAGCAGTGAATCCGCAGGGCGAACAGATACGCAGTATTTT. It yields the protein CASSESAGRTDTQYF.

This clonotype was observed at least ten times. This chain connects TRBV18 to TRBJ2-1; TRBD2 agrees at 9 bases. Germline assignment: CDR1 KGHSH and CDR2 LQKENI. The length of the CDR3 is 17 residues. Losses at the gene ends were 1 base for V and 4 bases for J; bases not matched to a gene: 8. CDR3 protein: CASSPLQLAGTYNEQFF. In DNA, the CDR3 is TGTGCCAGCTCACCACTACAGCTAGCGGGAACATACAATGAGCAGTTCTTC.